This T cell receptor beta chain was identified in a study of cytomegalovirus exposure and HLA in healthy donors. Germline CDR1 MDHEN, CDR2 SYDVKM. With 7 bases removed from V and 5 bases from J, the gap between germline ends came to 15 bases. The CDR3 totals 15 residues. PCR amplification relied on 60 Vbeta primers (plus 13 Jbeta primers). TCRdb's table, derived via immunoSEQ multiplex PCR, lists solely in-frame clones and lacks some. Here the sample spans some 220,000 clones, 75% to 85% being singletons. Turning to this clone: Its target is unknown.

Findings of the study overall: Later analysis reportedly placed an Asian-associated ancestry cluster below the roughly 690-donor mean in N-insertions. Accurate HLA-A and HLA-B prediction from TCR beta sequences was reported for most subjects.

The chain is built from TRBV28 and TRBJ1-6; perhaps TRBD1 as D (5 bases). This clonotype was sampled from a woman in her sixties or seventies in good health and CMV-seropositive. Input material: PBMCs. The CDR3 DNA reads TGTGCCAGCACCCCGGCCAGGGCCAATAATTCACCCCTCCACTTT. Protein: CASTPARANNSPLHF. Complete variable domain (other parts from reference TRBV28 and TRBJ1-6): DVKVTQSSRYLVKRTGEKVFLECVQDMDHENMFWYRQDPGLGLRLIYFSYDVKMKEKGDIPEGYSVSREKKERFSLILESASTNQTSMYLCASTPARANNSPLHFGNGTRLTVT.